This T cell receptor beta chain comes out of a study of liver allograft versus peripheral blood T cells. About the research overall: Repertoires of T cell receptors in transplanted livers were compared with recipients' peripheral blood repertoires. The study, taken as a whole, reports: Intragraft liver T cell receptor repertoires reportedly differed from peripheral blood repertoires.

This clonotype was seen ten or more times. Antigen: not known. V was clipped by 3 bases and J by 3 bases; unmatched bases: 21. The CDR3 is 19 residues long. Germline CDR1 DFQATT, CDR2 SNEGSKA (reference sequence). A single record per CDR3 protein comes from TCRdb applying MiXCR to the reads. Of 9,700 or so distinct CDR3 sequences listed, about 24% are singletons. The rearrangement uses TRBV20-1 and TRBJ1-2; 8 positions agree with TRBD1. The TCR comes from a human patient who had a liver transplant. Part of the T cell pool may stem from the graft donor. DNA of the CDR3: TGCAGTGCTAGTACGGACAGGGACCCCGTGTGGGGTGGAGACTATGGCTACACCTTC. Its protein is CSASTDRDPVWGGDYGYTF.